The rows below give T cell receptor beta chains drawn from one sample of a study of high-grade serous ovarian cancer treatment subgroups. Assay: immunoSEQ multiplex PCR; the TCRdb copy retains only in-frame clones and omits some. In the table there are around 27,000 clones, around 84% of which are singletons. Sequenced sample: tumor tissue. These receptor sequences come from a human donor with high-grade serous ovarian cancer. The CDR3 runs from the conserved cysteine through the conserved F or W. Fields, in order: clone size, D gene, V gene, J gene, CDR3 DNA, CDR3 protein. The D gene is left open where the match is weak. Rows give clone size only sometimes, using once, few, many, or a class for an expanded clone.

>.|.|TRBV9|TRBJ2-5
TGTGCCAGCAGCCCCAGACAGGACCAAGAGACCCAGTACTTC
CASSPRQDQETQYF
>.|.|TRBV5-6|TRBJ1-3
TGTGCCAGCAGCTCGTCAGGCGAAGGAAACACCATATATTTT
CASSSSGEGNTIYF
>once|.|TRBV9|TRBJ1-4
TGTGCCAGCAGCGTAGGAGGCCCTTCGATTGAAAAACTGTTTTTT
CASSVGGPSIEKLFF
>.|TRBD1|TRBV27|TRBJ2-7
TGTGCCAGCAGTCTCAGGGGGCGGATATATGGCGAGCAGTACTTC
CASSLRGRIYGEQYF
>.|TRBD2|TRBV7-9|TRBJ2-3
TGTGCCAGCAGCTTATGGGGCGGGAGAGAGGACACAGATACGCAGTATTTT
CASSLWGGREDTDTQYF
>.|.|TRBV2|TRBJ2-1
TGTGCCAGCAGTCGTGGCGCGAGCTCCTACAATGAGCAGTTCTTC
CASSRGASSYNEQFF
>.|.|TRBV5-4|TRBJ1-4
TGTGCCAGCAGCCAAAGTGGGAGGGGTGGTGAAAAACTGTTTTTT
CASSQSGRGGEKLFF
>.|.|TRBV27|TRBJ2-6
TGTGCCAGCAGTTTCTCTGGGGCCAACGTCCTGACTTTC
CASSFSGANVLTF
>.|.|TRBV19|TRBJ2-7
TGTGCCAGTAGTATAGCCCCCGAGCCAGGCGAGTACTACGAGCAGTACTTC
CASSIAPEPGEYYEQYF
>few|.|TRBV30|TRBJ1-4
TGTGCCTGGAGTCTGGGGCTCGGGGAAAAACTGTTTTTT
CAWSLGLGEKLFF
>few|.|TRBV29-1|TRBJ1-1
TGCAGCGTTCAGGGGACTGAAGCTTTCTTT
CSVQGTEAFF
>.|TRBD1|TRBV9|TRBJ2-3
TGTGCCAGCAGCTCCACCGGGACAGGGGTGACAGATACGCAGTATTTT
CASSSTGTGVTDTQYF
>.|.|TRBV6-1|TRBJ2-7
TGTGCCAGCAGTACTAGGGACACCAGCTCCTACGAGCAGTACTTC
CASSTRDTSSYEQYF
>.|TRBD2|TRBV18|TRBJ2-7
TGTGCCAGCTCACCAGGGGCGGGAGGGCACTCCTACGAGCAGTACTTC
CASSPGAGGHSYEQYF
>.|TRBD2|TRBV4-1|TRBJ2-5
TGCGCCAGCAGCCAAACGGGACTAGCCCCAGAGACCCAGTACTTC
CASSQTGLAPETQYF
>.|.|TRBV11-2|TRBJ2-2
TGTGCCAGCAGCCGGCGGGATTACTTCGCGAACACCGGGGAGCTGTTTTTT
CASSRRDYFANTGELFF
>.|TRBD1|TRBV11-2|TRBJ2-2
TGTGCCAGCAGCCCTGGGACAGGGGGTAACACCGGGGAGCTGTTTTTT
CASSPGTGGNTGELFF
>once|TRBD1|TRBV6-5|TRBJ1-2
TGTGCCAGCAGTTACTCTGTGACAGGGACTGGCTACACCTTC
CASSYSVTGTGYTF
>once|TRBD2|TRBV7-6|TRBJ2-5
TGTGCCAGCAGCGCGTACTCCGGGACTAGCGGGAGACGAGAGACCCAGTACTTC
CASSAYSGTSGRRETQYF
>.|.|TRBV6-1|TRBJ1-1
TGTGCCAGCAGCACGTTCGGAGGGGTGGCTTTCTTT
CASSTFGGVAFF
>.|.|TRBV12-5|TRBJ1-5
TGTGCTAGTGCCCTAAAGCAGGGGAGTGATCAGCCCCAGCATTTT
CASALKQGSDQPQHF
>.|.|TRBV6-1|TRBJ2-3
TGTGCCAGCAAGACGGGAGATACGCAGTATTTT
CASKTGDTQYF
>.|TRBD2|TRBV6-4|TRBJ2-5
TGTGCCAGCAGTGACCCACTACTAGCGGGAGCGGTAGAGACCCAGTACTTC
CASSDPLLAGAVETQYF
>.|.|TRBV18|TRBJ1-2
TGTGCCAGCTCACCACCGACGGGTCTTGGCTACACCTTC
CASSPPTGLGYTF
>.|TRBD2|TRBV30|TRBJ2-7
TGTGCCTGGAGTAAAGCGGGAGTCAGGTACGAGCAGTACTTC
CAWSKAGVRYEQYF
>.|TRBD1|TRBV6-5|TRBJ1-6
TGTGCCAGCAGTCGCTCGGGACAGGGGGGATCACCCCTCCACTTT
CASSRSGQGGSPLHF
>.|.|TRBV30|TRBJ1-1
TGTGCCTGGAGCAGGGAGTGGGACACTGAAGCTTTCTTT
CAWSREWDTEAFF
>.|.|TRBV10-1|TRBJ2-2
TGCGCCAGCAGTGACCCCGGGTCGAACACCGGGGAGCTGTTTTTT
CASSDPGSNTGELFF
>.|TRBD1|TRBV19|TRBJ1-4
TGTGCCAGTAGTATCCGGGGACAGGGAGACGAAAAACTGTTTTTT
CASSIRGQGDEKLFF
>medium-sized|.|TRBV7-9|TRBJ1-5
TGTGCCAGCAGCCGAGTTAATCAGCCCCAGCATTTT
CASSRVNQPQHF
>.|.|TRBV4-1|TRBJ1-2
TGCGCCAGCAGTCCTGAGGACAGACCTAACTATGGCTACACCTTC
CASSPEDRPNYGYTF
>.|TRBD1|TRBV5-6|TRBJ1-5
TGTGCCAGCAGGGTACAGGGGATCGGCAATCAGCCCCAGCATTTT
CASRVQGIGNQPQHF
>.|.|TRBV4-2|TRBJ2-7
TGTGCCAGCAGCCAAGGGATCCAAAGGGGCTACGAGCAGTACTTC
CASSQGIQRGYEQYF
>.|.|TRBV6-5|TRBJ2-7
TGTGCCAGCAGTACCCTAGGATACGAGCAGTACTTC
CASSTLGYEQYF
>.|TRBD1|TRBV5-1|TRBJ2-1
TGCGCCAGCAGCTATTCGGGACAGGGGAACAATGAGCAGTTCTTC
CASSYSGQGNNEQFF
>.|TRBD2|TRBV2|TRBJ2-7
TGTGCCAGCAGTGCGGGACTAGTACCGTACGAGCAGTACTTC
CASSAGLVPYEQYF
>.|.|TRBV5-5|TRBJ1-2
TGTGCCAGCAGCTTGTCTCTCCAAAGGGGCTACACCTTC
CASSLSLQRGYTF
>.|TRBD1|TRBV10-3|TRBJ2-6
TGTGCCATCAGGCAGGGGGCGCTTGCTGGGGCCAACGTCCTGACTTTC
CAIRQGALAGANVLTF
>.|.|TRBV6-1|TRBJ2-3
TGTGCCAGCAGTGAGCAGGGGGGGACGCAGTATTTT
CASSEQGGTQYF